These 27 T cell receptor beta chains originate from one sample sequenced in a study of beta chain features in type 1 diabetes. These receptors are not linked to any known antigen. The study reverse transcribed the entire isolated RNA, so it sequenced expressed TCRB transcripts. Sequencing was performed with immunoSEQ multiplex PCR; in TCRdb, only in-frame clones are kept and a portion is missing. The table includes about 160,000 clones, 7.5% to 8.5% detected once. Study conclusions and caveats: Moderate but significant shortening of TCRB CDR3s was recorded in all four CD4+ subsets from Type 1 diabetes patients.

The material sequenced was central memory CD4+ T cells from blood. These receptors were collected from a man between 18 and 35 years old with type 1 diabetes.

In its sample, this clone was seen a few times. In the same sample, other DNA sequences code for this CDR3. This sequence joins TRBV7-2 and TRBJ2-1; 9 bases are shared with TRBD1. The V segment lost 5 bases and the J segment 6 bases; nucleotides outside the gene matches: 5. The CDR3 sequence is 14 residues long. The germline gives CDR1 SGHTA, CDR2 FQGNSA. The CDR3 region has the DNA TGTGCCAGCAGCCCTAGACAGGGGGTCAATGAGCAGTTCTTC. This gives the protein CASSPRQGVNEQFF.

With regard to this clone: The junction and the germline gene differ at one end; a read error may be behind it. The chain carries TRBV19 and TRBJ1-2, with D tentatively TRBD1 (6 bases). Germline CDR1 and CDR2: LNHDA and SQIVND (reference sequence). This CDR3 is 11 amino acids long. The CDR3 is CASSIVGQHFF. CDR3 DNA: TGTGCCAGTAGTATAGTAGGACAGCACTTCTTC.

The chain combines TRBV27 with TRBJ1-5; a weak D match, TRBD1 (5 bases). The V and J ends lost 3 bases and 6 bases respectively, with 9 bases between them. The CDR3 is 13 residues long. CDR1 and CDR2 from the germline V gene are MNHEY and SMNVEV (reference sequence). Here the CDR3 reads CASSLGGIQPQHF. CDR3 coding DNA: TGTGCCAGCAGTTTGGGGGGTATTCAGCCCCAGCATTTT.

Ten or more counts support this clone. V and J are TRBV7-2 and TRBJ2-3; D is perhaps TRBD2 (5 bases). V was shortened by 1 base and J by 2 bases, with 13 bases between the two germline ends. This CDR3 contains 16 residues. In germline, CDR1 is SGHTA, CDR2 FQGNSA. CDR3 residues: CASSLGPAVATDTQYF. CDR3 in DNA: TGTGCCAGCAGCTTAGGGCCAGCGGTCGCCACAGATACGCAGTATTTT.

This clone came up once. The DNA for the CDR3 is TGTGCCAGCAGCCAAGATGAGGAAGGGGGCCACTTCTACGAGCAGTACTTC. This encodes CASSQDEEGGHFYEQYF. The chain recombines TRBV4-2 with TRBJ2-7; 7 nucleotides match TRBD1. CDR3 length: 17 residues. CDR1 is LGHNA and CDR2 is YNFKEQ in the germline V gene. Trimming cost V 0 bases and J 3 bases; bases outside gene matches: 11.

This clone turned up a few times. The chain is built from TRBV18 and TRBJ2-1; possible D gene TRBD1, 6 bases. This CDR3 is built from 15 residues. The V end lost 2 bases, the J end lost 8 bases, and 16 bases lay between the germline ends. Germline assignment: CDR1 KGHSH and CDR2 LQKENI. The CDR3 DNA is TGTGCCAGCTCACCAGGGGGCGGAGGATGGGATGAGCAGTTCTTC. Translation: CASSPGGGGWDEQFF.

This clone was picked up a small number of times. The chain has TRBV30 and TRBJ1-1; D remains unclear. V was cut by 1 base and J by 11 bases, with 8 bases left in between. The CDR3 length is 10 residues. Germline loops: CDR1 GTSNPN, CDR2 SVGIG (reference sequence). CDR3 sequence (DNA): TGTGCCTGGAGTGAGGCGGTGGCTTTCTTT. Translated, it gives CAWSEAVAFF.

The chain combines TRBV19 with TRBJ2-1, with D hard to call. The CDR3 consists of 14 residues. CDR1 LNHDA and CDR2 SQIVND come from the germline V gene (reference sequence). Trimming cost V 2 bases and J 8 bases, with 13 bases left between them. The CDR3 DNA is TGTGCCAGTAGTATACGTAGTAGCTCGCATGAGCAGTTCTTC. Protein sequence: CASSIRSSSHEQFF.

The CDR3 sequence: CASSSLSRPQHF. The CDR3, as DNA: TGTGCCAGCAGCTCATTAAGTAGGCCCCAGCATTTT. V usage is TRBV28 and J usage is TRBJ1-5, with D unclear. Germline V gene data show CDR1 as MDHEN and CDR2 as SYDVKM. V was pared by 6 bases and J by 9 bases, with 12 bases between. The CDR3 spans 12 residues. The full variable domain, completed using reference TRBV28 and TRBJ1-5, is DVKVTQSSRYLVKRTGEKVFLECVQDMDHENMFWYRQDPGLGLRLIYFSYDVKMKEKGDIPEGYSVSREKKERFSLILESASTNQTSMYLCASSSLSRPQHFGDGTRLSIL.

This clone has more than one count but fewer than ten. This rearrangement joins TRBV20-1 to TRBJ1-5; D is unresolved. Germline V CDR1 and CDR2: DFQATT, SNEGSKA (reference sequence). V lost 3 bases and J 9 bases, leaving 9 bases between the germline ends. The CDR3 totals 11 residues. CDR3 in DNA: TGCAGTGCTAGGGGTGACACGCCCCAGCATTTT. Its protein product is CSARGDTPQHF.

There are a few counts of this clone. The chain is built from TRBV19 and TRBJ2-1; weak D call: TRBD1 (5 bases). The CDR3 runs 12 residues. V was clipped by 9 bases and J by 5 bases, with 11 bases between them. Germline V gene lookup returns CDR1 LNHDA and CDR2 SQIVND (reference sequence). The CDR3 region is CASQPRDNEQFF. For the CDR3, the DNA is TGTGCCAGCCAGCCCAGGGACAATGAGCAGTTCTTC.

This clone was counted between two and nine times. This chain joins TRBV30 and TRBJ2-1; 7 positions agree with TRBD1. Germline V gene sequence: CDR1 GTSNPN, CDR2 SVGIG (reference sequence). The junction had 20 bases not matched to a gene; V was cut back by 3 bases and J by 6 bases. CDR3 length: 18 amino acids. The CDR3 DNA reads TGTGCCTGGAGACGAGGGACAGCCGTGGGTGGGGATACCAATGAGCAGTTCTTC. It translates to CAWRRGTAVGGDTNEQFF.

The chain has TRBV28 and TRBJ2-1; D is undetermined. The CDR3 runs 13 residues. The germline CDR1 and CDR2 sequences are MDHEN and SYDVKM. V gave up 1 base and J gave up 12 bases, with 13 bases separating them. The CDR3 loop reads CASSLSVAPGQFF. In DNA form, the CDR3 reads TGTGCCAGCAGTTTATCCGTGGCTCCAGGGCAGTTCTTC.

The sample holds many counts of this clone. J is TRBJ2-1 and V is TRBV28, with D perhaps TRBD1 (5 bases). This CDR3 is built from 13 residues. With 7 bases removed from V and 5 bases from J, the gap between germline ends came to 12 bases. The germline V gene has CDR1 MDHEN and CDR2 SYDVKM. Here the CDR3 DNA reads TGTGCCAGCATCTCTGGGGCAAACAATGAGCAGTTCTTC. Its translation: CASISGANNEQFF.

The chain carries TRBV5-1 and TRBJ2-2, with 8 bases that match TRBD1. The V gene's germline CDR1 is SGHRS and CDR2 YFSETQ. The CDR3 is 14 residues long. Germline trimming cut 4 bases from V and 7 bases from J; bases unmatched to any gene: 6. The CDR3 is CASSADREDGELFF. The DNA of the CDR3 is TGCGCCAGCAGCGCGGACAGGGAAGACGGGGAGCTGTTTTTT.

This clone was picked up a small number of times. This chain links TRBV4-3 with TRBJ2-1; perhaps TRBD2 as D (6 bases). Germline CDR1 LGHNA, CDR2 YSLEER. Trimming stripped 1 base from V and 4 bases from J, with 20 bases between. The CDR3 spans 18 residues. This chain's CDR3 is CASSQGPGGWRAYNEQFF. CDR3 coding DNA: TGCGCCAGCAGCCAAGGCCCTGGGGGGTGGCGGGCGTACAATGAGCAGTTCTTC.

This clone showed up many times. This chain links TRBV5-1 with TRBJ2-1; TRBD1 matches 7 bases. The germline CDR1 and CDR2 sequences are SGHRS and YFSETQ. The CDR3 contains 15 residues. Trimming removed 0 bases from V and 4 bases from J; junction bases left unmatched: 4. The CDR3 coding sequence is TGCGCCAGCAGCTTGGCGGGACAGTCTTACAATGAGCAGTTCTTC. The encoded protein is CASSLAGQSYNEQFF. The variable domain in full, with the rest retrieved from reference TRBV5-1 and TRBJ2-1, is KAGVTQTPRYLIKTRGQQVTLSCSPISGHRSVSWYQQTPGQGLQFLFEYFSETQRNKGNFPGRFSGRQFSNSRSEMNVSTLELGDSALYLCASSLAGQSYNEQFFGPGTRLTVL.

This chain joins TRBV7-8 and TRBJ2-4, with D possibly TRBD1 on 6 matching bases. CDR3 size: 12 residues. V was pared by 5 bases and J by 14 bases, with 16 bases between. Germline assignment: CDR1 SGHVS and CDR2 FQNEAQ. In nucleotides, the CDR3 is TGTGCCAGCAGCCCGCGGGTGGGACACAAGTACTTC. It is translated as CASSPRVGHKYF.

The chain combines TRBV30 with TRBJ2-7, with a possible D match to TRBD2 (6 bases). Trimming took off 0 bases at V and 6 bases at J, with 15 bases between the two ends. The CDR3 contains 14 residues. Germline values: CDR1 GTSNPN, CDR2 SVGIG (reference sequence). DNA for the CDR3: TGTGCCTGGAGTGTTCAAACCACCGGGGGCGAGCAGTACTTC. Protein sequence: CAWSVQTTGGEQYF. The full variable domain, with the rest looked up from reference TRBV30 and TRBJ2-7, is SQTIHQWPATLVQPVGSPLSLECTVEGTSNPNLYWYRQAAGRGLQLLFYSVGIGQISSEVPQNLSASRPQDRQFILSSKKLLLSDSGFYLCAWSVQTTGGEQYFGPGTRLTVT.

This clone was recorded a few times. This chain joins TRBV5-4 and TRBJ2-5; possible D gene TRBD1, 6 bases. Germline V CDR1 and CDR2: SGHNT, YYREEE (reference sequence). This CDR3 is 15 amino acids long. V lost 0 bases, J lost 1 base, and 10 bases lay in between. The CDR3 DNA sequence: TGTGCCAGCAGCTTGGGTCAGGGGATCCAAGAGACCCAGTACTTC. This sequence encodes CASSLGQGIQETQYF.

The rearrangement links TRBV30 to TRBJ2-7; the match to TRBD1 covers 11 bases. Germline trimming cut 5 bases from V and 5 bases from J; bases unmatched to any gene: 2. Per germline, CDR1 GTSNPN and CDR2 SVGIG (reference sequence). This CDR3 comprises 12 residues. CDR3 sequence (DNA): TGTGCCTGGGGGACAGGGGGGGACGAGCAGTACTTC. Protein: CAWGTGGDEQYF.

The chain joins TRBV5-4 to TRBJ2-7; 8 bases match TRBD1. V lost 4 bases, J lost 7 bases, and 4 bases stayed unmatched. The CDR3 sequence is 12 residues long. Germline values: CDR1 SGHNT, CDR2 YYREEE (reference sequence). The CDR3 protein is CASSGGTGEQYF. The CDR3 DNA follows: TGTGCCAGCAGCGGTGGGACAGGAGAGCAGTACTTC.

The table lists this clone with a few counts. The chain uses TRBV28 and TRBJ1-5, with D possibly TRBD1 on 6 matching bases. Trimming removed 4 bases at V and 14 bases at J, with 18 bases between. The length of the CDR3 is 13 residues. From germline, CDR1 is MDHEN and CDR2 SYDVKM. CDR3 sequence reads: CASSSPQGIGEHF. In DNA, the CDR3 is TGTGCCAGCAGTTCACCACAGGGTATAGGGGAGCATTTT.

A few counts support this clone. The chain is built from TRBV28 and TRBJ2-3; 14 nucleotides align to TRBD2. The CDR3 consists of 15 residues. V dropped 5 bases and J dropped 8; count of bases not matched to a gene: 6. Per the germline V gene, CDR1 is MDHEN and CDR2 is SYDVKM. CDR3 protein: CASSPFGLAGGTQYF. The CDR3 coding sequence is TGTGCCAGCAGTCCGTTCGGACTAGCGGGAGGTACGCAGTATTTT.

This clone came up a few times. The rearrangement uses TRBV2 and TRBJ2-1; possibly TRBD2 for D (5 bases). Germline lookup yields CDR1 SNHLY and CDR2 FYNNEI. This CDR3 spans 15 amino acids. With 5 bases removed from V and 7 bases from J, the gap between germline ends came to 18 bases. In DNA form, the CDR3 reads TGTGCCAGCAGTCTAGACCCTAGGACGGGAAATGAGCAGTTCTTC. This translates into CASSLDPRTGNEQFF.

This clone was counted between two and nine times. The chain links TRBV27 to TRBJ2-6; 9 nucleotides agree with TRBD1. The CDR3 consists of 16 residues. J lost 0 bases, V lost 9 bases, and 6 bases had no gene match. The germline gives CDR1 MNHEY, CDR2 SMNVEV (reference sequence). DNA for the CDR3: TGTGCCAGTCGACAGGGGGTGAGCTCTGGGGCCAACGTCCTGACTTTC. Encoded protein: CASRQGVSSGANVLTF.

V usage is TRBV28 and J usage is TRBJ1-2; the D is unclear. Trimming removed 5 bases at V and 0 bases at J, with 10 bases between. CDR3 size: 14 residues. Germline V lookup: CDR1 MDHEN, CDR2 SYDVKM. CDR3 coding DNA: TGTGCCAGCAGTACCCCGCCGGCTAACTATGGCTACACCTTC. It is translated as CASSTPPANYGYTF.